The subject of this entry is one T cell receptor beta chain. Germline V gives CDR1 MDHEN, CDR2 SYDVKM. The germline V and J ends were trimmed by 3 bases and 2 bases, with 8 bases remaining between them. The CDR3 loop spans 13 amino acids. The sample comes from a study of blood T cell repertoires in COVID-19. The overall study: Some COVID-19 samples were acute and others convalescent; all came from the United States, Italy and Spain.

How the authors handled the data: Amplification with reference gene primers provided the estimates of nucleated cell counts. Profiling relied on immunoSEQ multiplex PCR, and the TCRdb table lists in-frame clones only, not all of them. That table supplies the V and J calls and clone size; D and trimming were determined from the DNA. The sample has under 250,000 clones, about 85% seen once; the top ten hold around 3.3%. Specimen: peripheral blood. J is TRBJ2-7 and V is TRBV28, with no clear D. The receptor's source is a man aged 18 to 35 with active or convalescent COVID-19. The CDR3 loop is CASSLVNTYEQYF. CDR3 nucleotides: TGTGCCAGCAGTTTGGTAAACACCTACGAGCAGTACTTC.